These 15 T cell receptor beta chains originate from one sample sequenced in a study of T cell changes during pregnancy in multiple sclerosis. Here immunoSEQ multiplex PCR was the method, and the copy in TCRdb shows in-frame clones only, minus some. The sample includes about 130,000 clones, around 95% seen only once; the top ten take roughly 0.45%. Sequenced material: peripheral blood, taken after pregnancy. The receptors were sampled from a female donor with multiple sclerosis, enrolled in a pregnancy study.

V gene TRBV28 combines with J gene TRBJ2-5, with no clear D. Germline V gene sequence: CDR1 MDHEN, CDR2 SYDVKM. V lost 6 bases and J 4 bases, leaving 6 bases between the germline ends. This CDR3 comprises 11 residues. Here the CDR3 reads CASRLRETQYF. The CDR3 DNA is TGTGCCAGCAGATTGAGAGAGACCCAGTACTTC.

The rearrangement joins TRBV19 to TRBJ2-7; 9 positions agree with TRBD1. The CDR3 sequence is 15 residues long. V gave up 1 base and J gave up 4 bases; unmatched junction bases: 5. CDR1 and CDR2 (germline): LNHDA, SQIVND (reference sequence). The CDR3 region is CASSIARQGVYEQYF. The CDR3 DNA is TGTGCCAGTAGTATAGCCCGACAGGGGGTATACGAGCAGTACTTC.

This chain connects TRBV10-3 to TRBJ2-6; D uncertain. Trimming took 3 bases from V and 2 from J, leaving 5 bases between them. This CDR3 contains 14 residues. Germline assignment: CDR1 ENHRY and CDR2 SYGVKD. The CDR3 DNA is TGTGCCATCAGTGAAGGAGCTGGGGCCAACGTCCTGACTTTC. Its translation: CAISEGAGANVLTF.

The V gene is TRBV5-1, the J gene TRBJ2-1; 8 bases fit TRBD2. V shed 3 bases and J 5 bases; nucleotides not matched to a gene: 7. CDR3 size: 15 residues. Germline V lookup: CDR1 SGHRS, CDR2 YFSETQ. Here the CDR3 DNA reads TGCGCCAGCAGCTCCCTTAGCGGGGCTAACAATGAGCAGTTCTTC. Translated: CASSSLSGANNEQFF. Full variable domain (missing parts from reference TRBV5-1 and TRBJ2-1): KAGVTQTPRYLIKTRGQQVTLSCSPISGHRSVSWYQQTPGQGLQFLFEYFSETQRNKGNFPGRFSGRQFSNSRSEMNVSTLELGDSALYLCASSSLSGANNEQFFGPGTRLTVL.

CDR3 region: CATTGKPYEQYF. The DNA for the CDR3 is TGTGCCACTACAGGGAAACCCTACGAGCAGTACTTC. The gene calls are TRBV2 and TRBJ2-7; TRBD1 is a possible D gene (6 bases). Trimming took off 10 bases at V and 2 bases at J, with 12 bases between the two ends. The CDR3 covers 12 residues. Germline-derived CDR1 and CDR2 are SNHLY and FYNNEI. Complete variable domain (other parts from reference TRBV2 and TRBJ2-7): EPEVTQTPSHQVTQMGQEVILRCVPISNHLYFYWYRQILGQKVEFLVSFYNNEISEKSEIFDDQFSVERPDGSNFTLKIRSTKLEDSAMYFCATTGKPYEQYFGPGTRLTVT.

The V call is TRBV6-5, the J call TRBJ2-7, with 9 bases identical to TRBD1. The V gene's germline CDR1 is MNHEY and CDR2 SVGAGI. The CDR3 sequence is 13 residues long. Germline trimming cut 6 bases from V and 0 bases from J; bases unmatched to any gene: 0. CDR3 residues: CASRTGGSYEQYF. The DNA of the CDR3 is TGTGCCAGCAGGACAGGGGGCTCCTACGAGCAGTACTTC.

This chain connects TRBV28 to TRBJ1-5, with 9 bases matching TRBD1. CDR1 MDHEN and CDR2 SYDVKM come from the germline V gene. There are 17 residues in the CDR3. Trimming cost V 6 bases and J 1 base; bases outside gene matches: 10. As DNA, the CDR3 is TGTGCCAGCAGACCCGGGACAGGGTCCAGGAGCAATCAGCCCCAGCATTTT. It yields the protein CASRPGTGSRSNQPQHF. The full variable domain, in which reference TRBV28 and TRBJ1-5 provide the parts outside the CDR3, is DVKVTQSSRYLVKRTGEKVFLECVQDMDHENMFWYRQDPGLGLRLIYFSYDVKMKEKGDIPEGYSVSREKKERFSLILESASTNQTSMYLCASRPGTGSRSNQPQHFGDGTRLSIL.

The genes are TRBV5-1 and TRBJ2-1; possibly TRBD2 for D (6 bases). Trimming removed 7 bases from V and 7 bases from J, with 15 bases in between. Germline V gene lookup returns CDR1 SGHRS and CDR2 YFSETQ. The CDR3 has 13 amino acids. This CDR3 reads CASRLARPNEQFF. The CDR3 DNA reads TGCGCCAGCCGCCTAGCGAGACCTAATGAGCAGTTCTTC. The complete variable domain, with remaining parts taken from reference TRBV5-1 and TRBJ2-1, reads KAGVTQTPRYLIKTRGQQVTLSCSPISGHRSVSWYQQTPGQGLQFLFEYFSETQRNKGNFPGRFSGRQFSNSRSEMNVSTLELGDSALYLCASRLARPNEQFFGPGTRLTVL.

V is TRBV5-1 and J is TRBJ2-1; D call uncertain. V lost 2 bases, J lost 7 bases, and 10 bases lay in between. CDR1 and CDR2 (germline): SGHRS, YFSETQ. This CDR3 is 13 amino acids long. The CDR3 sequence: CASSFSIENEQFF. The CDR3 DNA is TGCGCCAGCAGCTTTAGCATAGAGAATGAGCAGTTCTTC.

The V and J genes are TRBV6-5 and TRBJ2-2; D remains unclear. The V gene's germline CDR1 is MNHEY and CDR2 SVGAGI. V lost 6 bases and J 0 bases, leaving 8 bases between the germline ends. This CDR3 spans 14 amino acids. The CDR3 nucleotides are TGTGCCAGCAGGCGGATTGCGAACACCGGGGAGCTGTTTTTT. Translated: CASRRIANTGELFF.

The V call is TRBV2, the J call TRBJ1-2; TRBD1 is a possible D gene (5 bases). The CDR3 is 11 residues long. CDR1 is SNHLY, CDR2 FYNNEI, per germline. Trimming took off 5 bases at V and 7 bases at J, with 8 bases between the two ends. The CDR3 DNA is TGTGCCAGCAGTCCGGGGGGTGGCTACACCTTC. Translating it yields CASSPGGGYTF.

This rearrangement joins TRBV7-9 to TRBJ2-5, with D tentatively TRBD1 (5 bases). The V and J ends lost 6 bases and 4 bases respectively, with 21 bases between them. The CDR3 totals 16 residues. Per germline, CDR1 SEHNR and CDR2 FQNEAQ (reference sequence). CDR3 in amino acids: CASSPERIGVRETQYF. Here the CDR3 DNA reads TGTGCCAGCAGTCCCGAACGGATAGGGGTACGAGAGACCCAGTACTTC.

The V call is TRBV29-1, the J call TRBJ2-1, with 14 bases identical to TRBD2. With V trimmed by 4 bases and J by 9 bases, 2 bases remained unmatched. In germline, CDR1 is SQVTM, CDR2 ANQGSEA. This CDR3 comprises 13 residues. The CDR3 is CSVGTSGRSEQFF. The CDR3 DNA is TGCAGCGTTGGGACTAGCGGGAGGAGTGAGCAGTTCTTC.

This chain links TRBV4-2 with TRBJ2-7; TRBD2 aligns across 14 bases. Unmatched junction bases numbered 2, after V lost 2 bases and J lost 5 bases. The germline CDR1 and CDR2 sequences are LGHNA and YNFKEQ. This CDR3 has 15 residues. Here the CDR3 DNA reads TGTGCCAGCAGCCAACTGGGACTAGCGGGAGACGAGCAGTACTTC. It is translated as CASSQLGLAGDEQYF.

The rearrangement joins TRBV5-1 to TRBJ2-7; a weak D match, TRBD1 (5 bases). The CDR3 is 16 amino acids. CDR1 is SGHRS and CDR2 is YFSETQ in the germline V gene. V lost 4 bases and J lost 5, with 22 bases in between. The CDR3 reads CASSPPLGGARNEQYF. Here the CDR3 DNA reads TGCGCCAGCAGCCCCCCCTTAGGTGGGGCGCGGAACGAGCAGTACTTC.